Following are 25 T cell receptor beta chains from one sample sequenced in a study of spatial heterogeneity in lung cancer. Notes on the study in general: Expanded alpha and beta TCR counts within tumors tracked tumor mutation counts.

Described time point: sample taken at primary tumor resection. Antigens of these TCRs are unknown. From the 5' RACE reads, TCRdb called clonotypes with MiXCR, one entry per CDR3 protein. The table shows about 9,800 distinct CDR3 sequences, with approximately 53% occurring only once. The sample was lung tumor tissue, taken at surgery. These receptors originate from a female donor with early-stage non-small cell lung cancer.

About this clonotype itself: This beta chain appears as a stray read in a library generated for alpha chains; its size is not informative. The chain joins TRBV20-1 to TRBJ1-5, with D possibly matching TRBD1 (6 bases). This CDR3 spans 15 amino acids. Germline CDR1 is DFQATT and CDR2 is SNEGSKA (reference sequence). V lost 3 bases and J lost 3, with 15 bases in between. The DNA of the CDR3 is TGCAGTGCTAGGAGGGGGGCAGGCCACAATCAGCCCCAGCATTTT. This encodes CSARRGAGHNQPQHF.

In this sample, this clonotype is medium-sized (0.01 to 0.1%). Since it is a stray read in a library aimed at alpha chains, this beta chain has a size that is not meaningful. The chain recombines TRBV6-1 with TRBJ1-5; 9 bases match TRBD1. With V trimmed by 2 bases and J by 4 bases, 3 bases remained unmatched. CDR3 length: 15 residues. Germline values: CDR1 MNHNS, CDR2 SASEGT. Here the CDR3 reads CASSEWGQGNQPQHF. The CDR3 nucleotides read TGTGCCAGCAGTGAATGGGGACAGGGAAATCAGCCCCAGCATTTT.

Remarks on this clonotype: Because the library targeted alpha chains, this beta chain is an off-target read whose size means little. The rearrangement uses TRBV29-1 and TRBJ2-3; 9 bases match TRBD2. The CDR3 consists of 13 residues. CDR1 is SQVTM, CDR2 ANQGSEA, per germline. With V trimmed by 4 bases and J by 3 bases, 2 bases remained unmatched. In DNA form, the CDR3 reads TGCAGCGTTGGAGCGGGGGGAACAGATACGCAGTATTTT. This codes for CSVGAGGTDTQYF.

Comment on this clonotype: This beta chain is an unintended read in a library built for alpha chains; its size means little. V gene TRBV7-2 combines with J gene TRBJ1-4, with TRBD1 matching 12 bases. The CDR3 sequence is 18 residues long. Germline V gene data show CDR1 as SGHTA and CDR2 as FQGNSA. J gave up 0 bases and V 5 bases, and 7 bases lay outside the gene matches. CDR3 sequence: CASSLLGQGATTNEKLFF. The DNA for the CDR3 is TGTGCCAGCAGCCTGCTGGGACAGGGGGCTACAACTAATGAAAAACTGTTTTTT.

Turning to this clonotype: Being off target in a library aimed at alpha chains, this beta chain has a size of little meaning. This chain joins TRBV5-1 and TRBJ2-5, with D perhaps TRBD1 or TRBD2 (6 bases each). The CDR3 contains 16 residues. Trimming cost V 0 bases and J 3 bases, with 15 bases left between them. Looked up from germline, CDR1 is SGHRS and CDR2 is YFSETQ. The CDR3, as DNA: TGCGCCAGCAGCTTGGTTCGGGGGCGAAGGGAAGAGACCCAGTACTTC. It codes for CASSLVRGRREETQYF.

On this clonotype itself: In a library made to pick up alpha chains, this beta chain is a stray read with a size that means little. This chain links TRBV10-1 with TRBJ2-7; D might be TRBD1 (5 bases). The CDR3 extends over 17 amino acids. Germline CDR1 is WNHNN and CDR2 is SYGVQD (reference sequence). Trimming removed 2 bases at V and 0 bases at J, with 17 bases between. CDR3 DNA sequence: TGCGCCAGCAGTGAGCGACTCGGACAAGGTTCCTCCTACGAGCAGTACTTC. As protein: CASSERLGQGSSYEQYF.

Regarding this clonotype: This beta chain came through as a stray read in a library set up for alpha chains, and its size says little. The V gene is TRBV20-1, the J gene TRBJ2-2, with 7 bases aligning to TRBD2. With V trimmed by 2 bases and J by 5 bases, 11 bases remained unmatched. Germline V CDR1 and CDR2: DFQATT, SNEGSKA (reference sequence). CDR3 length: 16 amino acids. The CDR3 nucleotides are TGCAGTGCTAGAAATGTGGGCCAGGGAGGGACCGGGGAGCTGTTTTTT. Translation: CSARNVGQGGTGELFF.

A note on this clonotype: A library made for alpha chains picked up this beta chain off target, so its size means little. The CDR3 nucleotides read TGCAGTCCTCGAGACAGGGTTCGGCACACTGAAGCTTTCTTT. Protein product: CSPRDRVRHTEAFF. This chain links TRBV20-1 with TRBJ1-1, with 7 nucleotides matching TRBD1. The CDR3 extends over 14 amino acids. In germline, CDR1 is DFQATT, CDR2 SNEGSKA (reference sequence). J lost 3 bases, V lost 8 bases, and 12 bases had no gene match.

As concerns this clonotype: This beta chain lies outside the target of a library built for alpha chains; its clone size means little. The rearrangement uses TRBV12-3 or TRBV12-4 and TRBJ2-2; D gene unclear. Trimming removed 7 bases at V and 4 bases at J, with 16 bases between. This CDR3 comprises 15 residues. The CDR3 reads CASIEDGVGTGELFF. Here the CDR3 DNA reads TGTGCCAGCATCGAGGACGGCGTGGGCACCGGGGAGCTGTTTTTT.

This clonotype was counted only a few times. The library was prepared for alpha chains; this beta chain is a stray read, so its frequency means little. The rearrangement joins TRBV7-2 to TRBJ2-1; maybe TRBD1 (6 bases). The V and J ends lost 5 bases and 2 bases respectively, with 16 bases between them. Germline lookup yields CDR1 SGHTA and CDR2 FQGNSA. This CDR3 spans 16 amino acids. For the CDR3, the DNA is TGTGCCAGCAGCCGGAGACAGGTAAACGCCTACAATGAGCAGTTCTTC. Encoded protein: CASSRRQVNAYNEQFF.

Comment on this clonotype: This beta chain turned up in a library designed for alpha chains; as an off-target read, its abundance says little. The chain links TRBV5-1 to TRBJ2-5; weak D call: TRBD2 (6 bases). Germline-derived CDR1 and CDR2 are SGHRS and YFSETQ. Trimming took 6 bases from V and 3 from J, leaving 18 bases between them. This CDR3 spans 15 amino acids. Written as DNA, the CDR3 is TGCGCCAGCACGCAAAGCCCATCGGGGGAAGAGACCCAGTACTTC. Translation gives CASTQSPSGEETQYF.

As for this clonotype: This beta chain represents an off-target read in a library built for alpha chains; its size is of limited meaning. The chain's CDR3 is CATSASGGRGYTF. DNA for the CDR3: TGTGCCACCAGTGCCTCAGGGGGGCGAGGCTACACCTTC. The chain carries TRBV24-1 and TRBJ1-2, with 7 bases matching TRBD1. This CDR3 region has 13 residues. The V gene end was trimmed by 5 bases and the J gene end by 8 bases; junction bases not matched to a gene: 7. Germline loops: CDR1 KGHDR, CDR2 SFDVKD.

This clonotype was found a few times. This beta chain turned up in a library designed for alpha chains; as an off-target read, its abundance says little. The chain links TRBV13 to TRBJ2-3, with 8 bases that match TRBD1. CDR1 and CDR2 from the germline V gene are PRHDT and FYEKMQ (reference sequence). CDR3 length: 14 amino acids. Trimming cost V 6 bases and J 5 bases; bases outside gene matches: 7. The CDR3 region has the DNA TGTGCCAGCAGTAGGACAGGGTCTAAAGATACGCAGTATTTT. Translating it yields CASSRTGSKDTQYF.

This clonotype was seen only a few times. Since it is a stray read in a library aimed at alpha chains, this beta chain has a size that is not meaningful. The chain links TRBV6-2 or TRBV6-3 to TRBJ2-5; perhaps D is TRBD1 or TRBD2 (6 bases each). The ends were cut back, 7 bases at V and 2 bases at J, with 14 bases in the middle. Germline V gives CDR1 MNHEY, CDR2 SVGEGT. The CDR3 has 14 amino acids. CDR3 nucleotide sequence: TGTGCCAGCAAGCTCCCGGGGGCGCAAGAGACCCAGTACTTC. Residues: CASKLPGAQETQYF.

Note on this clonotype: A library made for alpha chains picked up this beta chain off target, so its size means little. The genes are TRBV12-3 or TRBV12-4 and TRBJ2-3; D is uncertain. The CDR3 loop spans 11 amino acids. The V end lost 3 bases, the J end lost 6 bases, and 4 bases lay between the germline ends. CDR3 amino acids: CASSFFDTQYF. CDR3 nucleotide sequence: TGTGCCAGCAGTTTTTTTGATACGCAGTATTTT.

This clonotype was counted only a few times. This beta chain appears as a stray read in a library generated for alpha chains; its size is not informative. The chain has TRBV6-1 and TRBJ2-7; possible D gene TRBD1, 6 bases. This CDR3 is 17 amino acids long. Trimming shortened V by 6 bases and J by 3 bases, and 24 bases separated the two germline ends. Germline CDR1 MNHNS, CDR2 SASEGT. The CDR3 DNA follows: TGTGCCAGCAGGAGACAGGTCACTCACCCTACATTCTACGAGCAGTACTTC. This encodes CASRRQVTHPTFYEQYF.

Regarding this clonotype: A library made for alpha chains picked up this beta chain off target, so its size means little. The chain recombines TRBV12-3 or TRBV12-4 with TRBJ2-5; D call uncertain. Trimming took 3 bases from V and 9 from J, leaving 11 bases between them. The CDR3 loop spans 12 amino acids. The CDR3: CASSFTEFAQYF. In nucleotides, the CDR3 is TGTGCCAGCAGTTTTACAGAGTTTGCCCAGTACTTC.

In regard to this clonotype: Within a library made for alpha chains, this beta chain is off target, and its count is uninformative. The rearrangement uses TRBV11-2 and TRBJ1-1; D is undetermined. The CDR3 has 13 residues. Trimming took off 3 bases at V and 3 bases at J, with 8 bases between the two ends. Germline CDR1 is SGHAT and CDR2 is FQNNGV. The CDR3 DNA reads TGTGCCAGCAGCTTTTCCTGGTACACTGAAGCTTTCTTT. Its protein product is CASSFSWYTEAFF.

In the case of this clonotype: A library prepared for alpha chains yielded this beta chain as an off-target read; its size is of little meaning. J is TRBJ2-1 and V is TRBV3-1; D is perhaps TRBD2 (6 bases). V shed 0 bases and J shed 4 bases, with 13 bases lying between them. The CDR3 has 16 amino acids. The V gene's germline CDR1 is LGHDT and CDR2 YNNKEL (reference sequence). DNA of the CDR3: TGTGCCAGCAGCCAAGATTCGGGACTGGAGTACAATGAGCAGTTCTTC. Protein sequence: CASSQDSGLEYNEQFF.

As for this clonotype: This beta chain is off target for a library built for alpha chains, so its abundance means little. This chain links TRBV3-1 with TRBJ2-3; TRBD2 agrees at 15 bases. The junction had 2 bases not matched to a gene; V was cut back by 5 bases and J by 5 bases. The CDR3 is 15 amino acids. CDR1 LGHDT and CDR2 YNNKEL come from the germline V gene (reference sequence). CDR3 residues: CASSGLAGGRDTQYF. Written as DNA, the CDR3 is TGTGCCAGCAGCGGACTAGCGGGGGGGCGAGATACGCAGTATTTT.

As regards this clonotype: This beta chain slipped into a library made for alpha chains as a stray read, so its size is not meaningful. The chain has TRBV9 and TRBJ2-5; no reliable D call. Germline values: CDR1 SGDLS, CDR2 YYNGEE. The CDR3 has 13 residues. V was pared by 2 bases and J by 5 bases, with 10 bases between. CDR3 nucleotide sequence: TGTGCCAGCAGCGTTGGGAATGGGGAGACCCAGTACTTC. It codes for CASSVGNGETQYF.

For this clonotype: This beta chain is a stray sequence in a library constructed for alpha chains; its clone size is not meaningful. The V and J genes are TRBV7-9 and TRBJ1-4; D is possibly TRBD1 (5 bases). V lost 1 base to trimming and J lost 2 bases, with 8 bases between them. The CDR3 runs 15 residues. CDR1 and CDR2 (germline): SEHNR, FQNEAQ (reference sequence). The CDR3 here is CASSLGSGTNEKLFF. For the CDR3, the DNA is TGTGCCAGCAGCTTAGGCTCAGGGACTAATGAAAAACTGTTTTTT.

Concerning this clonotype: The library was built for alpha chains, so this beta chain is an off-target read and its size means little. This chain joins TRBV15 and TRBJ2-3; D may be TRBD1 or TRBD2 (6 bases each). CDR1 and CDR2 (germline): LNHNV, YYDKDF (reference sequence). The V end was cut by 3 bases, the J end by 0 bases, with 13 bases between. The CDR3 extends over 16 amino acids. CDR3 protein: CATSRQGRRSTDTQYF. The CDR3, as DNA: TGTGCCACCAGCAGGCAGGGGAGGAGAAGCACAGATACGCAGTATTTT.

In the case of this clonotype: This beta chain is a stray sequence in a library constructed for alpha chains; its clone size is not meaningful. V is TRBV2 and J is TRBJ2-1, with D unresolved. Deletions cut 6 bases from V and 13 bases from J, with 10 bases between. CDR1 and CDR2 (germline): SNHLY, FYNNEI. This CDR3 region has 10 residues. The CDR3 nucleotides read TGTGCCAGCAGCCGGGCAAGTCAGTTCTTC. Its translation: CASSRASQFF.

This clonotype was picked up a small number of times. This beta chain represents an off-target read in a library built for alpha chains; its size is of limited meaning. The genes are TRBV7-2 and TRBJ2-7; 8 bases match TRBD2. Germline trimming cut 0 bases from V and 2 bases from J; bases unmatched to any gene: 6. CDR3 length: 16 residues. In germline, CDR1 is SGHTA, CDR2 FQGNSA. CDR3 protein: CASSLAGGGPTYEQYF. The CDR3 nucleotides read TGTGCCAGCAGCTTAGCTGGCGGGGGGCCCACCTACGAGCAGTACTTC.